This T cell receptor beta chain appears in the sequencing data of a study of blood T cell repertoires in COVID-19. Study summary: PBMCs, B-cell-depleted T cells, or T cells were the source of the cDNA or gDNA that made up the material.

This clone was found a few times. The CDR3 runs to 15 residues. V lost 4 bases, J lost 5 bases, and 8 bases stayed unmatched. Per the germline V gene, CDR1 is SGHTA and CDR2 is FQGTGA. Source study methods: Reference gene primer amplification gave nucleated cell count estimates. The data were produced by immunoSEQ multiplex PCR, yet TCRdb's version contains in-frame clones alone and is incomplete. That table furnishes V, J and clone size, whereas the DNA furnished D and trimming. The sample contains about 440,000 clones, around 89% of which appear only once. This receptor was obtained from a woman aged 30 to 39 with acute or convalescent COVID-19. The sequenced sample was peripheral blood. This chain connects TRBV7-3 to TRBJ2-3; 8 bases match TRBD1. The CDR3 bases are TGTGCCAGCAGCTCAGGGGACAGGCTATTAGATACGCAGTATTTT. Amino acids: CASSSGDRLLDTQYF.